The sequence of this TCR beta chain was determined in a study of T cell repertoires in cytomegalovirus infection (dated by TCRdb to the late 2010s). Regarding the complete study: Peptide stimulations targeted recently identified HLA-C-restricted CMV epitopes, whose presentation resists viral immunomodulation, together with well-studied HLA-B-restricted epitopes. Donor HLA type was relevant to the analysis, as public TCR beta signatures indicated carriage of CMV infection together with the matching HLA type. Findings and caveats that apply to the study as a whole: The ex vivo response was dominated by HLA-C-restricted CMV-specific TCR beta clonotypes, which also provided the single most frequent clonotype in two of eight donors. Cumulative frequency of public TCR beta family members discriminated carriers of CMV infection plus the relevant HLA type in this cohort and an independent approximately 400-donor cohort.

CDR1 and CDR2, looked up from the germline V gene, are LGHNA and YSLEER. The junction shows trimming of 0 bases on V and 0 bases on J, and the gene matches do not reach 4 bases of it. The CDR3 measures 17 amino acids from cysteine to phenylalanine. CDR3 DNA is the only sequence kept; it has 51 bases, read in frame from the first base. With respect to this clonotype: The antigen it recognizes is unknown. Per-base qualities were not stored, and no clone one base away is much larger.

Sequenced on an Illumina HiSeq 1500. The raw public reads went through TCRdb reprocessing: fastp at Q25, MiXCR clone calling, in-frame beta chains kept. Identical CDR3 protein sequences are pooled into one entry, listed with their most common genes and DNA. The sample contains about 740,000 distinct CDR3 sequences, around 32% of them found a single time. 15% to 20% of the sample goes to the ten largest clones. This specimen's treatment or condition label, per the study, means: in vitro stimulation with specific CMV peptide epitopes to enrich CMV-specific T cells. The chain uses TRBV4-3 and TRBJ2-1; a stretch of 8 junction bases matches TRBD2. The source material was cultured PBMCs, sampled from culture after CMV antigen stimulation. The origin of this receptor is a human donor in good health (CMV status not recorded). Some clones in this sample may be carry-over from other donors' samples. The DNA sequence follows: TGCGCCAGCAGCCAAGATACTAGCGGTAGCTCCTACAATGAGCAGTTCTTC. Its coded protein is CASSQDTSGSSYNEQFF.